Here is one TCR beta chain with its context. What it recognizes is unknown. Amplification targeted TCR beta CDR3 regions from RNA transcripts. With the HTBI primer set, the TCR CDR3 went through a first round of RT-PCR. TCRdb redid the calling of the multiplex PCR reads with MiXCR, one entry per CDR3 protein. The sample carries around 610,000 distinct CDR3 sequences, roughly 14% recorded once. The data were obtained in a study of T cells in Graves' hyperthyroidism and ophthalmopathy. As for the study in general: Blood was drawn when the patient was first diagnosed and still untreated. The study's findings and limits: It was a median around 6 months before onset that the model predicted ophthalmopathy. Ophthalmopathy and stable hyperthyroidism were separated by a 13 V-J model.

CDR1 and CDR2 from the germline V gene are LNHDA and SQIVND (reference sequence). CDR3 size: 17 residues. V dropped 4 bases and J dropped 2; count of bases not matched to a gene: 10. The diagnoses drew upon clinical symptoms, serum thyroxine and TRAb, thyroid ultrasound and orbital computed tomography. This sequence was found in a woman in her 40s with Graves' ophthalmopathy. Sequencing was carried out using blood. The chain links TRBV19 to TRBJ1-5; TRBD1 aligns across 8 bases. CDR3 protein: CASSKNRQGAGNQPQHF. Written as DNA, the CDR3 is TGTGCCAGTAGTAAAAACCGCCAGGGGGCCGGCAATCAGCCCCAGCATTTT.